Presented here are 4 T cell receptor beta chains from one specimen sequenced in a study of T cells in Graves' hyperthyroidism and ophthalmopathy. TCR beta CDR3 regions were amplified from RNA. When the TCR CDR3 underwent first-round RT-PCR, the HTBI primer set was used. TCRdb re-analysed the multiplex PCR reads in MiXCR, keeping a single row per CDR3 protein. The table has 600,000 to 900,000 distinct CDR3 sequences, roughly 15% seen once. Sample: blood. These receptors were obtained from a man between 18 and 29 years old with Graves' hyperthyroidism.

A few counts support this clonotype. The V gene is TRBV18, the J gene TRBJ2-5; D is ambiguous. This CDR3 spans 14 amino acids. Germline CDR1 and CDR2: KGHSH and LQKENI. V shed 6 bases and J shed 3 bases, with 14 bases lying between them. The CDR3 loop is CASSPRLAKETQYF. For the CDR3, the DNA is TGTGCCAGCTCCCCTAGACTGGCTAAAGAGACCCAGTACTTC.

This clonotype appeared a few times. A far larger clone is one base from this, pointing to a likely read error. V is TRBV27 and J is TRBJ2-5; D call uncertain. This CDR3 is 12 amino acids long. CDR1 is MNHEY and CDR2 is SMNVEV in the germline V gene (reference sequence). Trimming took off 3 bases at V and 5 bases at J, with 7 bases between the two ends. CDR3 amino acids: CASSFDGETQYF. The CDR3, as DNA: TGTGCCAGCAGTTTTGACGGGGAGACCCAGTACTTC.

This clonotype was found many times. The gene calls are TRBV12-3 or TRBV12-4 and TRBJ1-5; D is ambiguous. The CDR3 covers 12 residues. V shed 5 bases and J shed 5 bases, with 7 bases lying between them. This CDR3 reads CASSHSDQPQHF. The CDR3 bases are TGTGCCAGCAGTCACAGCGATCAGCCCCAGCATTTT.

This clonotype was seen repeatedly, ten times or more. This sequence joins TRBV7-9 and TRBJ2-5; possible D gene TRBD1, 6 bases. The germline V and J ends were trimmed by 11 bases and 4 bases, with 20 bases remaining between them. The germline V gene has CDR1 SEHNR and CDR2 FQNEAQ (reference sequence). This CDR3 region has 14 residues. The CDR3 DNA reads as TGTGCCTTTGACAGGTCGGGGTCTTCAGAGACCCAGTACTTC. Translated, it gives CAFDRSGSSETQYF.